A single sample is the source of the 32 T cell receptor beta chains below, sequenced in a study of T cell repertoires in cytomegalovirus infection. Their specific antigens are unknown. MiXCR, run by TCRdb on the reads, gives a single entry per CDR3 protein. The table shows under 300,000 distinct CDR3 sequences, with around 20% occurring only once. The sequencing here drew on cultured PBMCs, taken from culture after CMV antigen stimulation. These receptors were taken from a human donor in good health (CMV status not recorded). Some clones in this sample may be carry-over from other donors' samples.

This chain joins TRBV19 and TRBJ2-1, with TRBD2 matching over 12 bases. Germline V gene sequence: CDR1 LNHDA, CDR2 SQIVND (reference sequence). The CDR3 covers 16 residues. Trimming took 0 bases from V and 9 from J; bases not matched to a gene: 6. DNA for the CDR3: TGTGCCAGTAGTATAGAAGCTAGCGGGAGGGCCGGTGAGCAGTTCTTC. It specifies CASSIEASGRAGEQFF.

This CDR3 is CASGALAEELFF. CDR3 DNA: TGTGCCAGCGGCGCGCTAGCGGAGGAGCTGTTTTTT. This chain links TRBV6-5 with TRBJ2-2; the match to TRBD2 covers 7 bases. Germline V gene lookup returns CDR1 MNHEY and CDR2 SVGAGI. V gave up 8 bases and J gave up 10 bases; unmatched junction bases: 7. The CDR3 consists of 12 residues.

In this sample, this clonotype turned up many times. CDR3 DNA: TGTGCCAGCAGCTCACTAAGGGGTGCCTACGACGCGAACACCGGGGAGCTGTTTTTT. It specifies CASSSLRGAYDANTGELFF. J is TRBJ2-2 and V is TRBV11-2, with D perhaps TRBD1 (5 bases). This CDR3 has 19 amino acids. The germline V gene has CDR1 SGHAT and CDR2 FQNNGV. V was shortened by 4 bases and J by 0 bases, with 21 bases between the two germline ends. The full variable domain, its missing parts supplied by reference TRBV11-2 and TRBJ2-2, is EAGVAQSPRYKIIEKRQSVAFWCNPISGHATLYWYQQILGQGPKLLIQFQNNGVVDDSQLPKDRFSAERLKGVDSTLKIQPAKLEDSAVYLCASSSLRGAYDANTGELFFGEGSRLTVL.

This clonotype showed up many times. CDR3 DNA sequence: TGTGCCAGCAGCTTAGTGGTGGGAGGCCCGTACAATGAGCAGTTCTTC. Translation: CASSLVVGGPYNEQFF. The chain has TRBV7-2 and TRBJ2-1; possible D gene TRBD2, 6 bases. CDR1 and CDR2 from the germline V gene are SGHTA and FQGNSA. V gave up 1 base and J gave up 4 bases, with 14 bases separating them. The CDR3 is 16 amino acids. Full variable domain (remainder filled in from reference TRBV7-2 and TRBJ2-1): GAGVSQSPSNKVTEKGKDVELRCDPISGHTALYWYRQSLGQGLEFLIYFQGNSAPDKSGLPSDRFSAERTGGSVSTLTIQRTQQEDSAVYLCASSLVVGGPYNEQFFGPGTRLTVL.

Ten or more counts support this clonotype. This chain joins TRBV7-8 and TRBJ2-1, with D uncertain. The germline V gene has CDR1 SGHVS and CDR2 FQNEAQ. This CDR3 is built from 12 residues. Trimming cost V 2 bases and J 6 bases, with 5 bases left between them. The CDR3: CASSLYSNEQFF. CDR3 nucleotides: TGTGCCAGCAGCTTATACTCCAATGAGCAGTTCTTC. Full variable domain (missing parts from reference TRBV7-8 and TRBJ2-1): GAGVSQSPRYKVAKRGQDVALRCDPISGHVSLFWYQQALGQGPEFLTYFQNEAQLDKSGLPSDRFFAERPEGSVSTLKIQRTQQEDSAVYLCASSLYSNEQFFGPGTRLTVL.

This clonotype has more than one count but fewer than ten. This sequence joins TRBV18 and TRBJ2-3, with TRBD2 matching over 7 bases. Germline loops: CDR1 KGHSH, CDR2 LQKENI. The length of the CDR3 is 16 residues. Trimming took 3 bases from V and 1 from J; bases not matched to a gene: 7. The CDR3: CASSPETSIGTDTQYF. The CDR3 bases are TGTGCCAGCTCACCGGAGACTAGCATCGGCACAGATACGCAGTATTTT.

This clonotype was observed a few times. This rearrangement joins TRBV4-3 to TRBJ1-2, with a weak D call TRBD1 (5 bases). The CDR3 runs to 14 residues. Germline values: CDR1 LGHNA, CDR2 YSLEER. The V gene lost 0 bases and the J gene lost 2 bases, with 7 bases spanning the gap. The DNA for the CDR3 is TGCGCCAGCAGCCAAGATTGGGGGAACTATGGCTACACCTTC. Its protein product is CASSQDWGNYGYTF.

The chain links TRBV7-9 to TRBJ2-3; no firm D call. This CDR3 spans 13 amino acids. V lost 1 base, J lost 6 bases, and 8 bases lay in between. CDR1 is SEHNR, CDR2 FQNEAQ, per germline (reference sequence). The CDR3 DNA follows: TGTGCCAGCAGCTTAGTTTTGACGGATACGCAGTATTTT. This translates into CASSLVLTDTQYF.

This clonotype has just a few counts. The chain joins TRBV9 to TRBJ1-2, with D possibly being TRBD1 (5 bases). The ends were cut back, 3 bases at V and 8 bases at J, with 14 bases in the middle. The germline CDR1 and CDR2 sequences are SGDLS and YYNGEE. The CDR3 totals 13 residues. CDR3 DNA: TGTGCCAGCAGCGATGGGACCGGTTTGGGCTACACCTTC. Amino acids: CASSDGTGLGYTF.

This clonotype was found many times. The chain links TRBV12-3 or TRBV12-4 to TRBJ1-3; 8 nucleotides align to TRBD1. This CDR3 has 16 amino acids. Trimming took 6 bases from V and 0 from J; bases not matched to a gene: 7. CDR3 sequence reads: CASSLGQEHSGNTIYF. CDR3 nucleotides: TGTGCCAGCAGCTTGGGACAGGAACACTCTGGAAACACCATATATTTT.

This clonotype came up a few times. V is TRBV6-2 or TRBV6-3 and J is TRBJ2-7; tentative D call: TRBD1 (6 bases). Germline-derived CDR1 and CDR2 are MNHEY and SVGEGT. The CDR3 spans 13 residues. V lost 5 bases, J lost 3 bases, and 11 bases lay in between. The CDR3 here is CASSRAGVYEQYV. In nucleotides, the CDR3 is TGTGCCAGCAGTCGGGCAGGGGTCTACGAGCAGTACGTC.

The chain carries TRBV2 and TRBJ2-4; unclear D gene. Trimming cost V 3 bases and J 7 bases, with 7 bases left between them. CDR3 length: 12 amino acids. Germline CDR1 SNHLY, CDR2 FYNNEI. In DNA form, the CDR3 reads TGTGCCAGCAGTGAGAACGGGAACATTCAGTACTTC. The encoded protein is CASSENGNIQYF.

The chain couples TRBV7-9 to TRBJ2-5; 12 bases agree with TRBD2. CDR1 is SEHNR and CDR2 is FQNEAQ in the germline V gene (reference sequence). The CDR3 is 19 amino acids. V shed 5 bases, J shed 5 bases, and the junction held 18 bases outside the gene matches. The CDR3 region has the DNA TGTGCCAGCAGCCAACTCCTGGGGCTAGCGGGAGGGCCCTTTGAGACCCAGTACTTC. Its translation: CASSQLLGLAGGPFETQYF.

This clonotype came up a few times. This chain joins TRBV2 and TRBJ2-2, with 8 bases aligning to TRBD2. CDR3 length: 17 residues. CDR1 is SNHLY, CDR2 FYNNEI, per germline. V lost 1 base to trimming and J lost 2 bases; unmatched junction nucleotides: 6. This CDR3 reads CASSEVLADINTGELFF. The DNA for the CDR3 is TGTGCCAGCAGTGAAGTACTAGCGGATATAAACACCGGGGAGCTGTTTTTT.

This clonotype was detected a few times. This rearrangement joins TRBV12-3 or TRBV12-4 to TRBJ2-4; a possible D gene is TRBD1 (5 bases). The CDR3 spans 14 residues. V lost 7 bases and J 7 bases, leaving 17 bases between the germline ends. For the CDR3, the DNA is TGTGCCAGCACCCTTAACAGGCCCGAGAACATTCAGTACTTC. It translates to CASTLNRPENIQYF.

The chain couples TRBV6-2 or TRBV6-3 to TRBJ2-1; 9 nucleotides match TRBD2. The CDR3 runs to 15 residues. CDR1 MNHEY and CDR2 SVGEGT come from the germline V gene. Trimming took 7 bases from V and 0 from J; bases not matched to a gene: 4. As DNA, the CDR3 is TGTGCCAGCACGGGGACTAGCCGCTCCTACAATGAGCAGTTCTTC. As protein: CASTGTSRSYNEQFF.

The chain is built from TRBV27 and TRBJ2-5; no clear D. V gave up 2 bases and J gave up 5 bases, with 18 bases separating them. This CDR3 has 16 residues. Germline CDR1 reads MNHEY; CDR2 reads SMNVEV (reference sequence). The CDR3 is CASSLVVSAPVETQYF. The CDR3 coding sequence is TGTGCCAGCAGTTTAGTTGTTTCGGCCCCAGTGGAGACCCAGTACTTC.

The chain is built from TRBV7-3 and TRBJ2-3; 11 nucleotides agree with TRBD2. Germline CDR1 reads SGHTA; CDR2 reads FQGTGA. Trimming at V came to 5 bases and at J to 4 bases, leaving 5 bases not matched to a gene. CDR3 size: 15 residues. CDR3 nucleotides: TGTGCCAGCAGCCAGACTAGCGGGACTTCAGATACGCAGTATTTT. This sequence encodes CASSQTSGTSDTQYF.

This clonotype was counted ten times or more. V gene TRBV7-2 combines with J gene TRBJ1-5; 7 nucleotides match TRBD1. The CDR3 is 14 amino acids. The J segment lost 2 bases and the V segment lost 7 bases, leaving 5 bases of the junction unmatched. The germline V gene encodes CDR1 SGHTA and CDR2 FQGNSA. Here the CDR3 reads CASNPTGGNQPQHF. CDR3 sequence (DNA): TGTGCCAGCAACCCTACAGGGGGCAATCAGCCCCAGCATTTT.

The chain employs TRBV6-2 or TRBV6-3 and TRBJ1-5, with 7 bases lining up with TRBD1. The CDR3 has 13 residues. Trimming removed 5 bases from V and 6 bases from J; junction bases left unmatched: 4. Germline V gives CDR1 MNHEY, CDR2 SVGEGT. CDR3 nucleotide sequence: TGTGCCAGCAGTCAGGGGGTCGGTCAGCCCCAGCATTTT. This encodes CASSQGVGQPQHF.

This chain joins TRBV6-2 or TRBV6-3 and TRBJ2-1; possibly TRBD1 for D (6 bases). The V end lost 2 bases, the J end lost 0 bases, and 8 bases lay between the germline ends. This CDR3 has 15 residues. Germline V gives CDR1 MNHEY, CDR2 SVGEGT. CDR3 sequence: CASSYAGVSYNEQFF. As DNA, the CDR3 is TGTGCCAGCAGTTACGCAGGGGTCTCCTACAATGAGCAGTTCTTC.

The chain uses TRBV5-6 and TRBJ1-2; 10 bases align to TRBD1. This CDR3 has 15 amino acids. Germline-derived CDR1 and CDR2 are SGHDT and YYEEEE. Germline trimming cut 1 base from V and 7 bases from J; bases unmatched to any gene: 7. Written as DNA, the CDR3 is TGTGCCAGCAGCTTGAGTCGACAGGGGGCTGTTGGCTACACCTTC. The encoded protein is CASSLSRQGAVGYTF. Based on the CDR3 plus reference TRBV5-6 and TRBJ1-2, the full variable domain is DAGVTQSPTHLIKTRGQQVTLRCSPKSGHDTVSWYQQALGQGPQFIFQYYEEEERQRGNFPDRFSGHQFPNYSSELNVNALLLGDSALYLCASSLSRQGAVGYTFGSGTRLTVV.

The sample holds a few counts of this clonotype. The J gene is TRBJ2-2, the V gene TRBV4-1; D possibly uses TRBD1 or TRBD2 (5 bases each). The CDR3 has 16 amino acids. With 5 bases removed from V and 0 bases from J, the gap between germline ends came to 13 bases. Germline V gives CDR1 MGHRA, CDR2 YSYEKL. The CDR3 DNA follows: TGCGCCAGCAGCTTACGACTGGGACCGAACACCGGGGAGCTGTTTTTT. Protein: CASSLRLGPNTGELFF.

This clonotype was counted ten times or more. The chain has TRBV27 and TRBJ2-3, with 8 bases that match TRBD1. With 6 bases clipped from V and 2 bases from J, the junction kept 13 bases outside the gene matches. Germline loops: CDR1 MNHEY, CDR2 SMNVEV (reference sequence). The CDR3 runs 17 residues. CDR3 nucleotides: TGTGCCAGCAGAACATACGGGACAGGACACCTCACAGATACGCAGTATTTT. Translation gives CASRTYGTGHLTDTQYF.

The rearrangement uses TRBV7-9 and TRBJ2-6, with a tentative D call TRBD2 (5 bases). Germline V gene data show CDR1 as SEHNR and CDR2 as FQNEAQ (reference sequence). The CDR3 has 18 amino acids. The ends were cut back, 1 base at V and 2 bases at J, with 15 bases in the middle. Here the CDR3 DNA reads TGTGCCAGCAGCTTAGAACCGGGGATGGGTACTGGGGCCAACGTCCTGACTTTC. Protein product: CASSLEPGMGTGANVLTF.

This clonotype was counted at least ten times. J is TRBJ2-1 and V is TRBV3-1, with 12 bases identical to TRBD2. Germline CDR1 reads LGHDT; CDR2 reads YNNKEL (reference sequence). The CDR3 runs 15 residues. Trimming at V came to 0 bases and at J to 7 bases, leaving 1 base not matched to a gene. The CDR3 nucleotides are TGTGCCAGCAGCCAAGACGGACTAGCGGGAAATGAGCAGTTCTTC. Protein sequence: CASSQDGLAGNEQFF.

The table lists this clonotype with a few counts. The chain uses TRBV30 and TRBJ2-7; 8 bases line up with TRBD1. V lost 1 base to trimming and J lost 6 bases; unmatched junction nucleotides: 11. Germline V gene lookup returns CDR1 GTSNPN and CDR2 SVGIG (reference sequence). The CDR3 is made up of 15 amino acids. The DNA of the CDR3 is TGTGCCTGGAGTGATCGGACAGGGAAGGCAGGCGAGCAGTACGTC. It specifies CAWSDRTGKAGEQYV.

This clonotype was seen many times. CDR3 coding DNA: TGTGCCAGCAGCCGGAGGGACGTC. It encodes CASSRRDV. This chain links TRBV7-2 with TRBJ2-7; the D gene is possibly TRBD2 (6 bases). This CDR3 comprises 8 residues. Germline CDR1 reads SGHTA; CDR2 reads FQGNSA.

This clonotype was found a few times. The chain uses TRBV19 and TRBJ2-5; the D gene could be TRBD1 or TRBD2 (5 bases each). Germline V CDR1 and CDR2: LNHDA, SQIVND (reference sequence). Trimming pared 3 bases from V and 5 bases from J, leaving 16 bases between. The CDR3 totals 15 residues. The CDR3 reads CASSITPLGTETQYF. The CDR3 DNA reads TGTGCCAGTAGTATCACGCCGCTGGGGACGGAGACCCAGTACTTC.

This clonotype was found a few times. V and J are TRBV12-3 or TRBV12-4 and TRBJ1-4; D call uncertain. V was trimmed by 7 bases and J by 6 bases, leaving 0 bases between them. The CDR3 extends over 9 amino acids. The CDR3 DNA is TGTGCCAGCAATGAAAAACTGTTTTTT. Protein product: CASNEKLFF.

This clonotype was recorded at least ten times. V gene TRBV6-1 combines with J gene TRBJ1-1; 9 bases are a match to TRBD1. The germline gives CDR1 MNHNS, CDR2 SASEGT. This CDR3 comprises 14 residues. Trimming cost V 4 bases and J 5 bases; bases outside gene matches: 5. The CDR3 DNA sequence: TGTGCCAGCAGTGGTACAGGGGGCATGACTGAAGCTTTCTTT. It specifies CASSGTGGMTEAFF.

The rearrangement uses TRBV7-6 and TRBJ2-3, with 10 bases matching TRBD1. The CDR3 totals 16 residues. Trimming cost V 4 bases and J 4 bases; bases outside gene matches: 8. CDR1 is SGHVS, CDR2 FNYEAQ, per germline. The CDR3 region has the DNA TGTGCCAGCAGCTCCGACCCGGGACAGGGGTCAGATACGCAGTATTTT. It is translated as CASSSDPGQGSDTQYF.